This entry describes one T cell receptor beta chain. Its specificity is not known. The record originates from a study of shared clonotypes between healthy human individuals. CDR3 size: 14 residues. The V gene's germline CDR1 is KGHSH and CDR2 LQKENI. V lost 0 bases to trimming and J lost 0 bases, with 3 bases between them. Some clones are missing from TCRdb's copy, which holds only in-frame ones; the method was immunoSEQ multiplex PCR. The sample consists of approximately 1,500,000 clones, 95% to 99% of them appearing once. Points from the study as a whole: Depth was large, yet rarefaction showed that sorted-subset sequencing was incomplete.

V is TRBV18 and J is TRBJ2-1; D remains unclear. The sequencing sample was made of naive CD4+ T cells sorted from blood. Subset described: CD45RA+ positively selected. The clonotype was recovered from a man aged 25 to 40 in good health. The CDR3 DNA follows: TGTGCCAGCTCACCACCGGACTCCTACAATGAGCAGTTCTTC. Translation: CASSPPDSYNEQFF.